The present T cell receptor beta chain was sequenced within a study of T cell responses to AZD1222 COVID-19 vaccine (dated by TCRdb to the early 2020s). Broadly, across the study: TCR sequencing was performed for 233 trial participants, of whom 207 were given two doses of AZD1222 and around 26 were given two doses of MenACWY control vaccine. Trial participants were enrolled into age subgroups of 18-55, 56-69 and 70-plus years, which contained about 150, 27 and 61 TCR-sequenced participants, respectively. What the research found in general, with its limitations: Most participants were white British and females outnumbered males, and the authors suggested that clonal diversity may have been underestimated. The vaccine-associated CD4 TCRs covered the entire spike protein, and the dominant responses fell in regions 160-218 and 743-854. In the small 56-69-year group, the increase in depth fell short of significance, most likely because of low power. Reportedly, almost half of the unique spike-specific TCRs recognized epitopes lying outside the regions that are mutated in the B.1.351 and B.1.1.7 variants. Conclusions about previously exposed vaccinees are limited because only a handful of AZD1222 recipients were SARS-CoV-2 seropositive at baseline. No day 14 peak-response samples were available, so repertoires were characterized only after the peak T cell response. A significant rise in spike-specific TCR breadth and depth was observed after two AZD1222 doses relative to day 0 and relative to MenACWY recipients.

From a lookup of the germline V gene, CDR1 and CDR2 are LGHNT and FRNRAP. The CDR3 contains 14 residues, cysteine and phenylalanine counted. CDR3 DNA is the only sequence kept; it has 42 bases, read in frame from the first base. At the junction V is shortened by 6 bases and J by 0 bases, with 8 bases in between. As regards this clone: Its antigen remains unidentified. The sample holds no much larger clone one base away, and base qualities are not on file.

The sample's time point, from its label and the paper: sample from adult after SARS-CoV-2 infection, after symptom onset. Two convalescent COVID-19 patients, sampled after symptom onset from adults with prior SARS-CoV-2 infection, were also TCR-sequenced for comparison. The CDR3 regions of human TCRbeta chains were analyzed by immunosequencing. Per the authors' processing: Repertoire TCRs were matched against a reference library of SARS-CoV-2-specific TCRs generated with the MIRA antigen-specificity platform. Breadth was defined as the fraction of unique TCRs that were SARS-CoV-2-associated, and depth was defined as the fraction of total T cells that were SARS-CoV-2-associated. Using the MIRA data, each spike-specific TCR was mapped to the spike region that the TCR reacts to and placed in a CD4 or CD8 class. Log10-transformed breadth and depth values were compared by one-way ANOVA with Sidak's multiple comparisons tests. Sourced from immuneACCESS, this table was stored by TCRdb with only in-frame sequences that have V and J called. A share of the clones is absent; for the studies checked, an unresolved V gene accounts for under half, and the remainder has no known explanation. V, J and clone size are those of that table, while D and trimming were read from the DNA. Counted in this sample were more than 150,000 clones; 75% to 90% of them appeared once. The top ten clonotypes cover approximately 6.6% of the sample.

This sequence uses TRBV12-5 and TRBJ1-4; a tentative D match to TRBD1 spans 6 bases. The sequencing used peripheral blood, collected after recovery from COVID-19. The receptor was isolated from an adult who had recovered from COVID-19. The nucleotides are TGTGCTAGTGGCCGGACAGCAACTAATGAAAAACTGTTTTTT. Its coded protein is CASGRTATNEKLFF.